Given below is one T cell receptor (beta chain) in context. Its cognate antigen is unknown. The data belong to a study of shared clonotypes between healthy human individuals. General study results and limits: Investigators collected only blood, and repertoires in tissues likely differ. On the whole, naive subsets had larger estimated richness than memory subsets had.

When replicate PCRs were run on sorted subsets, they used 150 to 250 ng DNA, about 30,000 T cell genomes. Produced via immunoSEQ multiplex PCR; TCRdb's table is partial and in-frame only. There are more than 400,000 clones in the sample; about 96% occur only once, and 0.055% to 0.075% lies in the top ten. Partitioning of CD4+ cells yielded a CD45RA+ naive subset and a CD45RA-negative memory subset. The source is a woman aged 25 to 39 in good health. The sequencing sample was made of naive CD4+ T cells sorted from blood. Subset specified: CD45RA+ positively selected.

CDR3 nucleotide sequence: TGTGCCAGCTCCCCAGACCAAAGGGACTCTGAAGCTTTCTTT. Protein sequence: CASSPDQRDSEAFF. The rearrangement joins TRBV18 to TRBJ1-1; the D gene is possibly TRBD1 (5 bases). The germline V and J ends were trimmed by 6 bases and 6 bases, with 17 bases remaining between them. The CDR3 sequence is 14 residues long. Per germline, CDR1 KGHSH and CDR2 LQKENI.